This record concerns one T cell receptor (beta chain) sequence. The table lists this clonotype with many counts. The antigen it recognizes is unknown. Per-base qualities were not stored, and no clone one base away is much larger. This record comes from a study of regulatory T cells in long-lasting Graves disease (dated by TCRdb to the early 2020s). Some background on the complete study: Patients with newly diagnosed Graves' disease had been on antithyroid drugs for under 3 months. A total of 33 samples underwent TCR sequencing: around 13 from persistent and about 20 from newly diagnosed Graves' disease patients. The study was registered as a clinical trial and conducted in China. This study used TCR sequencing and RNA sequencing of peripheral blood to compare persistent Graves' disease patients against newly diagnosed Graves' disease patients. What the research found in general, with its limitations: Only peripheral blood was studied, because thyroid tissue, the primary lesion, was inaccessible. Only the TCR beta chain was sequenced and analyzed. TRBV28, TRBJ1-2 and TRBJ2-5 were preferentially used in persistent disease, while TRBV20-1 and TRBJ2-1 were favored in newly diagnosed disease. Persistent patients shared more public clonotypes among themselves (around 2,500) than newly diagnosed patients did (approximately 900). Persistent Graves' disease patients showed lower TCR Shannon entropy and fewer highly expanded clones than newly diagnosed patients, suggesting clonal expansion. The authors noted that the small sample size was a limitation that may lower accuracy.

In light of the paper, this sample's time point label describes: newly diagnosed GD, antithyroid drugs for less than 3 months. For both TCR sequencing and RNA sequencing, RNA was extracted from PBMCs in TRIzol. Graves' disease was diagnosed according to American Thyroid Association guidelines. Patients for the study were recruited at an endocrinology department in Xi'an, China. Each patient gave 9 to 10 milliliters of peripheral blood, collected in an EDTA anticoagulant tube. Ficoll Paque Plus density gradient separation was used to isolate PBMCs, and no further T cell sorting was performed. RNA quality was checked with an Agilent 2100 Bioanalyzer and agarose gel, and concentration with a NanoDrop 2000. Libraries were constructed by multiplex PCR. TCRdb lists the instrument as Illumina HiSeq 4000. TCR beta libraries were built with iRepertoire HTBI primers and Arm-PCR amplification of CDR3 regions. PCR products were gel purified before sequencing. Per the authors' processing: Gene usage analysis of CDR3 amino acid clonotypes used the 62 TRBV and 14 to 15 TRBJ segments found across samples. Filtered high-quality paired reads were merged into contigs using COPE and FqMerger. BLAST was used to align contigs to the IMGT TRBV, TRBD and TRBJ reference genes, and CDR3 was defined following IMGT. Clonotypes above 0.1% frequency were classified as highly expanded clones. Shannon entropy was used to measure repertoire diversity, and the Gini coefficient was used to measure V-J evenness. Public clonotypes were defined as clonotypes shared by more than one individual. TCRdb reprocessed the public reads (quality trimming at Q25 with fastp, clone calling with MiXCR) and kept in-frame beta chains. Entries that share a CDR3 protein sequence are merged under the most common genes and DNA. For this entry, the V and J calls and clone size follow TCRdb and not the study's own pipeline. Within this sample are 400,000 to 650,000 distinct CDR3 sequences, with about 16% of them counted one time only. Clones ranked in the top ten supply around 25% of the sample.

V and J are truncated by 5 bases and 2 bases respectively, leaving an intervening sequence of 13 bases. CDR1 LGHDT and CDR2 YNNKEL are derived from the germline V gene (reference sequence). The CDR3 measures 15 amino acids from cysteine to phenylalanine. The entry retains the CDR3 DNA only, 45 bases that are in frame from base 1. In addition, the sample was reused for a study of T cells in Graves' hyperthyroidism and ophthalmopathy. Reported in the second study: Stable Graves' hyperthyroidism was defined as the absence of progression to ophthalmopathy over 18 months of follow-up. Hyperthyroidism patients were newly diagnosed, with disease duration under 2 months, and aged 18 to 65 years. Exclusion was applied to patients with uncontrolled infections, other autoimmune diseases, pregnancy or lactation. Diagnoses relied on clinical symptoms, serum thyroxine and TRAb, thyroid ultrasound and orbital computed tomography. The TCR CDR3 was subjected to a first round of RT-PCR using the HTBI primer set and the Qiagen OneStep RT-PCR kit. Most expanded thyroid clonotypes (frequency above 0.001) were also detected in blood, suggesting blood repertoires may reflect thyroid immune responses. In cross-validation, a model built on a 13 V-J signature told ophthalmopathy apart from stable hyperthyroidism with 87.88% sensitivity and about 81% specificity, and in testing the same model reached 80%/75%. In validation, progression to ophthalmopathy was predicted by the model with 70.59% sensitivity and nearly 75% specificity, a median of 6.5 months before onset. TCR V-J signatures able to tell the groups apart were searched for in a discovery cohort of 90 to 100 patients, of whom 40 to 45 had Graves' ophthalmopathy and about 60 had stable Graves' hyperthyroidism. An independent validation cohort of under 20 hyperthyroidism patients and approximately 15 patients who later progressed to ophthalmopathy tested prospective prediction of ophthalmopathy. For training and testing, the roughly 97 patients in the discovery cohort were randomly divided in a 7:3 ratio. The study also compared thyroid tissue and blood T-cell repertoires from 5 to 7 Graves' hyperthyroidism patients. After sampling, hyperthyroidism patients received methimazole starting at 30 mg daily, and ophthalmopathy patients received high-dose intravenous methylprednisolone. Libraries were constructed in a second round of multiplex PCR, after which size selection and purification were performed. Sequencing of the libraries was done on an Illumina HiSeq2000 using paired-end 100 bp reads. SOAPnuke was used to process the raw data, removing reads that contained adapters or uncalled bases, had a mean Phred below 15, or lacked an exact match to the constant primer or identifier. High-quality paired reads were merged using COPE v1.2.5, and each unique nucleotide sequence was defined as a clonotype. Clonotypes were aligned to IMGT TRBV, TRBD and TRBJ reference segments using MiTCR v1.1. Analysis was restricted to V-J combinations with a frequency above 0.0001, which covered 98% to 99.2% of repertoires. The TCS score was defined as F50 (clonal expansion) divided by E x V (chaos), with BLOSUM62-based TCRdist calculated between CDR3 peptides within each V-J. Welch's t-statistics and random forest reduced some 510 V-J features to roughly 13, which were used in a naive Bayes classifier (R e1071). Sample size was not statistically predetermined, and investigators were not blinded to group allocation. The paper describes TCR Vbeta CDR3 sequencing of 120 to 150 peripheral blood samples, made up of some 40 ophthalmopathy patients, some 76 hyperthyroidism patients and 17 progressor patients.

The chain is assembled from TRBV3-1 and TRBJ2-1, with the D gene possibly TRBD1 or TRBD2, each one fitting 5 bases. This sequence was found in a woman aged 35-60 years with Graves disease. Donor details come from another sample of the same person, matched by shared clones. Sample: peripheral blood mononuclear cells (PBMCs), taken at new diagnosis, from a patient treated with antithyroid drugs. The CDR3 corresponds to CASSSSGRPYNEQFF. The DNA reads TGTGCCAGCAGCTCCTCAGGGAGACCCTACAATGAGCAGTTCTTC.